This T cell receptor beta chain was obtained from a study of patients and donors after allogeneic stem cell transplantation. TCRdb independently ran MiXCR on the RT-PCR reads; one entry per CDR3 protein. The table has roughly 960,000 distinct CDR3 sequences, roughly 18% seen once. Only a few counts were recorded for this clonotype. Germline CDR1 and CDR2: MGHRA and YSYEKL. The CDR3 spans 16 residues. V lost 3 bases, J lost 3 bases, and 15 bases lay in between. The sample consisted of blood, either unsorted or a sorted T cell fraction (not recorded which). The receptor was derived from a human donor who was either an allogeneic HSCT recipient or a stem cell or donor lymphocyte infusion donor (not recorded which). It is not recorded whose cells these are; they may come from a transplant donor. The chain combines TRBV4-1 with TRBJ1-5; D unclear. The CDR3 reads CASSQPVGPANQPQHF. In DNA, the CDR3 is TGCGCCAGCAGCCAGCCCGTCGGTCCGGCCAATCAGCCCCAGCATTTT.